These 7 T cell receptor beta chains share one sample of origin, sequenced in a study of CD8 T cells in ankylosing spondylitis. The study, taken as a whole, reports: Fewer than 10 highly homologous variants formed a TCR beta motif that appeared characteristic of ankylosing spondylitis blood.

Their antigen targets remain unknown. Each CDR3 protein is one row after TCRdb ran MiXCR on the 5' RACE reads. The sample lists 300,000 to 400,000 distinct CDR3 sequences; about a fifth were seen once. The sequenced material came from blood, either unsorted or a sorted T cell fraction (not recorded which). These receptors came from a male donor with ankylosing spondylitis.

The rearrangement uses TRBV6-4 and TRBJ1-1; D ambiguous. Trimming removed 11 bases from V and 0 bases from J, with 13 bases in between. Germline values: CDR1 MRHNA, CDR2 SNTAGT. This CDR3 region has 13 residues. The CDR3 region is CAREGNLNTEAFF. In nucleotides, the CDR3 is TGTGCCCGCGAAGGGAACCTGAACACTGAAGCTTTCTTT.

This rearrangement joins TRBV29-1 to TRBJ2-7, with D perhaps TRBD1 or TRBD2 (5 bases each). The CDR3 spans 15 residues. V dropped 0 bases and J dropped 2 bases, with 14 bases sitting between them. Germline CDR1 reads SQVTM; CDR2 reads ANQGSEA. The CDR3 nucleotides are TGCAGCGTTGAAGATCACGGGACCCCGACCTACGAGCAGTACTTC. Its protein product is CSVEDHGTPTYEQYF.

The CDR3 protein is CASSQEPPSGSTDTQYF. DNA of the CDR3: TGCGCCAGCAGCCAAGAGCCCCCTAGCGGGAGCACAGATACGCAGTATTTT. This chain connects TRBV4-1 to TRBJ2-3; TRBD2 agrees at 8 bases. Losses at the gene ends were 0 bases for V and 0 bases for J; bases not matched to a gene: 5. This CDR3 has 17 residues. In germline, CDR1 is MGHRA, CDR2 YSYEKL.

This clonotype was seen only a few times. The chain recombines TRBV5-1 with TRBJ2-5, with D tentatively TRBD2 (5 bases). The CDR3 has 14 amino acids. Trimming left V 4 bases short and J 5 bases short, with 15 bases between. Germline CDR1 reads SGHRS; CDR2 reads YFSETQ. The CDR3 DNA is TGCGCCAGCAGCAACGACCAGGACTTGGAGACCCAGTACTTC. Its protein is CASSNDQDLETQYF.

The chain is built from TRBV10-3 and TRBJ2-5; TRBD2 matches at 7 bases. Unmatched junction bases numbered 3, after V lost 4 bases and J lost 4 bases. CDR3 length equals 13 residues. The germline V gene has CDR1 ENHRY and CDR2 SYGVKD. The CDR3 DNA reads as TGTGCCATCAGTGCCGGGACTACAGAGACCCAGTACTTC. Amino acids: CAISAGTTETQYF.

The genes are TRBV12-3 or TRBV12-4 and TRBJ2-1, with unresolved D. V was cut by 5 bases and J by 6 bases, with 17 bases left in between. There are 15 residues in the CDR3. CDR3 in DNA: TGTGCCAGCAGTCTAATCAGCGTCTCTGGCAATGAGCAGTTCTTC. This gives the protein CASSLISVSGNEQFF.

This clonotype was seen only a few times. The CDR3 reads CASRSGRFDEQYF. In nucleotides, the CDR3 is TGTGCCAGCAGAAGCGGGAGGTTTGACGAGCAGTACTTC. The chain links TRBV28 to TRBJ2-7; 9 positions match TRBD2. J was trimmed by 5 bases and V by 6 bases; bases with no gene match: 5. The germline V gene encodes CDR1 MDHEN and CDR2 SYDVKM. This CDR3 comprises 13 residues.